Below, one T cell receptor (beta chain) is given with its context. Its antigen remains unknown. These data belong to a study of neoadjuvant nivolumab and ipilimumab in lung cancer. Study in general: Nivolumab 3 mg/kg was given days 1, 15 and 29, plus ipilimumab 1 mg/kg day 1 in combination. Study-level points and caveats: TCR richness and clonality were higher in tumors than adjacent uninvolved lung. Higher pretherapy blood TCR richness went with higher resected-tumor richness.

This table comes from immunoSEQ multiplex PCR, and its TCRdb copy is limited to in-frame clones, with some not included. The data show around 8,100 clones, with roughly 80% seen just once and about 7.4% held by the top ten. The CDR3 spans 14 residues. Losses at the gene ends were 5 bases for V and 3 bases for J; bases not matched to a gene: 8. The V gene's germline CDR1 is SGHKS and CDR2 YYEKEE (reference sequence). The origin of this receptor is an adult with non-small cell lung cancer. The chain links TRBV5-5 to TRBJ2-7, with 7 nucleotides matching TRBD1. The sequencing here drew on adjacent normal lung tissue, taken after neoadjuvant nivolumab, alone or with ipilimumab, at or shortly before surgery. CDR3 residues: CASRRGQSVYEQYF. For the CDR3, the DNA is TGTGCCAGCAGAAGGGGACAGTCCGTCTACGAGCAGTACTTC.